The 13 T cell receptor beta chains below were found in one sample sequenced in a study of T cell responses to AZD1222 COVID-19 vaccine. Data came from immunoSEQ multiplex PCR; TCRdb stores just in-frame clones and leaves some out. The repertoire holds some 110,000 clones, with about 89% as singletons. This material consisted of peripheral blood, taken 28 days after the second dose of the MenACWY control vaccine. The receptors originated from an adult who received the MenACWY meningococcal vaccine as a control.

V is TRBV5-1 and J is TRBJ1-1; D gene unclear. From germline, CDR1 is SGHRS and CDR2 YFSETQ. CDR3 length equals 14 residues. The V end lost 4 bases, the J end lost 5 bases, and 15 bases lay between the germline ends. CDR3 coding DNA: TGCGCCAGCAGCCCTAAAACGTCGACGACTGAAGCTTTCTTT. This sequence encodes CASSPKTSTTEAFF.

The rearrangement joins TRBV3-1 (or the pseudogene TRBV3-2) to TRBJ2-7; 7 nucleotides align to TRBD1. Germline V gene sequence: CDR1 LGHDT, CDR2 YNNKEL (reference sequence). V shed 7 bases, J shed 6 bases, and the junction held 9 bases outside the gene matches. The CDR3 runs to 13 residues. The CDR3 region has the DNA TGTGCCAGCATAGGAAAGGGGGCAGCCGAGCAGTACTTC. Translating it yields CASIGKGAAEQYF.

This chain links TRBV6-6 with TRBJ2-1, with 8 bases identical to TRBD1. The CDR3 contains 15 residues. The V and J ends lost 6 bases and 6 bases, in that order; junction bases with no gene match: 10. Germline values: CDR1 MNHNY, CDR2 SVGAGI (reference sequence). CDR3 residues: CASSSHLQGGNEQFF. The CDR3 DNA follows: TGTGCCAGCAGCTCCCACCTACAGGGGGGCAATGAGCAGTTCTTC.

The chain employs TRBV18 and TRBJ1-2; TRBD1 aligns across 7 bases. Trimming took 3 bases from V and 4 from J; bases not matched to a gene: 8. The CDR3 runs to 15 residues. Germline V gene sequence: CDR1 KGHSH, CDR2 LQKENI. The CDR3 DNA reads as TGTGCCAGCTCACCTGAAGGGGGCGTCATCTATGGCTACACCTTC. As protein: CASSPEGGVIYGYTF.

CDR3 nucleotide sequence: TGTGCCAGCAGTGAAGTGCAGGGGAGGGGTCAGCCCCAGCATTTT. Amino acid sequence: CASSEVQGRGQPQHF. V is TRBV6-1 and J is TRBJ1-5; the D gene is possibly TRBD1 (6 bases). With 1 base removed from V and 6 bases from J, the gap between germline ends came to 13 bases. This CDR3 comprises 15 residues. Germline assignment: CDR1 MNHNS and CDR2 SASEGT.

The chain carries TRBV4-3 and TRBJ1-1; maybe TRBD1 (6 bases). This CDR3 spans 13 amino acids. Germline values: CDR1 LGHNA, CDR2 YSLEER. V was shortened by 0 bases and J by 8 bases, with 10 bases between the two germline ends. CDR3 region: CASSQEVDREAFF. The CDR3 coding sequence is TGCGCCAGCAGCCAAGAAGTGGACAGAGAAGCTTTCTTT.

The chain links TRBV7-2 to TRBJ1-5; possibly TRBD1 for D (6 bases). Trimming removed 3 bases at V and 2 bases at J, with 20 bases between. CDR1 is SGHTA and CDR2 is FQGNSA in the germline V gene. The CDR3 has 18 amino acids. CDR3: CASSFGQGRRYGNQPQHF. The CDR3 region has the DNA TGTGCCAGCAGCTTCGGGCAGGGGAGGAGGTACGGCAATCAGCCCCAGCATTTT.

V usage is TRBV7-3 and J usage is TRBJ2-3; possibly TRBD2 for D (5 bases). V was trimmed by 3 bases and J by 5 bases, leaving 12 bases between them. This CDR3 has 14 residues. Germline V CDR1 and CDR2: SGHTA, FQGTGA. DNA of the CDR3: TGTGCCAGCAGCTTCGCGGGCCCCGGAGATACGCAGTATTTT. It is translated as CASSFAGPGDTQYF.

J is TRBJ1-1 and V is TRBV19, with TRBD1 matching over 9 bases. Germline loops: CDR1 LNHDA, CDR2 SQIVND (reference sequence). V was pared by 3 bases and J by 0 bases, with 11 bases of the junction left unmatched. The CDR3 covers 18 residues. CDR3 in amino acids: CASSIGDRVNLMNTEAFF. As DNA, the CDR3 is TGTGCCAGTAGTATCGGGGACAGGGTGAATCTCATGAACACTGAAGCTTTCTTT. The whole variable domain, filled in from reference TRBV19 and TRBJ1-1, reads DGGITQSPKYLFRKEGQNVTLSCEQNLNHDAMYWYRQDPGQGLRLIYYSQIVNDFQKGDIAEGYSVSREKKESFPLTVTSAQKNPTAFYLCASSIGDRVNLMNTEAFFGQGTRLTVV.

V and J are TRBV5-8 and TRBJ2-1; the D gene is possibly TRBD1 (6 bases). The CDR3 is 15 amino acids. With 1 base removed from V and 2 bases from J, the gap between germline ends came to 10 bases. Germline V gives CDR1 SGHTS, CDR2 YDEGEE. CDR3 coding DNA: TGTGCCAGCAGCTTGCAGGGGAGAACCTACAATGAGCAGTTCTTC. It specifies CASSLQGRTYNEQFF.

The gene calls are TRBV9 and TRBJ2-3, with D tentatively TRBD2 (6 bases). Trimming took off 2 bases at V and 4 bases at J, with 17 bases between the two ends. This CDR3 region has 16 residues. Germline V gene lookup returns CDR1 SGDLS and CDR2 YYNGEE. The chain's CDR3 is CASSVSPGTAPDTQYF. CDR3 nucleotide sequence: TGTGCCAGCAGCGTCAGCCCCGGGACTGCACCAGATACGCAGTATTTT.

V and J are TRBV7-2 and TRBJ1-3, with D maybe TRBD1 (5 bases). The CDR3 runs to 16 residues. Germline V lookup: CDR1 SGHTA, CDR2 FQGNSA. Trimming pared 4 bases from V and 2 bases from J, leaving 15 bases between. CDR3 DNA sequence: TGTGCCAGCAGCTCCCAATACGGGACGGCTGGAAACACCATATATTTT. Translating gives CASSSQYGTAGNTIYF. Full variable domain (outside the CDR3, taken from reference TRBV7-2 and TRBJ1-3): GAGVSQSPSNKVTEKGKDVELRCDPISGHTALYWYRQSLGQGLEFLIYFQGNSAPDKSGLPSDRFSAERTGGSVSTLTIQRTQQEDSAVYLCASSSQYGTAGNTIYFGEGSWLTVV.

The chain combines TRBV6-5 with TRBJ2-2, with D unresolved. CDR1 is MNHEY, CDR2 SVGAGI, per germline. V was trimmed by 8 bases and J by 5 bases, leaving 3 bases between them. The CDR3 consists of 10 residues. CDR3 sequence (DNA): TGTGCCAGCGGGACCGGGGAGCTGTTTTTT. It codes for CASGTGELFF.